The rows below give T cell receptor beta chains drawn from one sample of a study of CD8 T cell repertoires and HIV-1 epitope variants. No antigen has been assigned to these receptors. Produced via immunoSEQ multiplex PCR; TCRdb's table is partial and in-frame only. The repertoire holds thousands of clones, with about 72% as singletons. The sequencing sample was made of cultured CD8+ T cells derived from PBMCs. Receptors were obtained from a male donor with HIV. Each CDR3 is given with its conserved first and last residue. The order of the fields is clone size, CDR3 length, V gene, D gene, J gene, CDR3 DNA, CDR3 protein. A D gene is named only where the DNA matches it firmly. A row's size may be missing; if present it is once, few, many or a size class.

abundance: few; len: 15; v_gene: TRBV18; d_gene: TRBD1; j_gene: TRBJ2-3; CDR3nt: TGTGCCAGCTCAGACAGGGGGCGGGGCACAGATACGCAGTATTTT; CDR3aa: CASSDRGRGTDTQYF
abundance: -; len: 14; v_gene: TRBV19; d_gene: -; j_gene: TRBJ1-1; CDR3nt: TGTGCCAGTAGTACAGGGATACGGAACACTGAAGCTTTCTTT; CDR3aa: CASSTGIRNTEAFF
abundance: -; len: 13; v_gene: TRBV5-6; d_gene: -; j_gene: TRBJ2-7; CDR3nt: TGTGCCAGCGGGAGGCTCTCGCCCTACGAGCAGTACTTC; CDR3aa: CASGRLSPYEQYF
abundance: once; len: 17; v_gene: TRBV18; d_gene: -; j_gene: TRBJ1-4; CDR3nt: TGTGCCAGCTCTCGAGCCACTTCGGACACTTTAAATGAAAAACTGTTTTTT; CDR3aa: CASSRATSDTLNEKLFF
abundance: few; len: 13; v_gene: TRBV19; d_gene: -; j_gene: TRBJ1-2; CDR3nt: TGTGCCAGTAGTCCCGGCGGATTCTATGGCTACACCTTC; CDR3aa: CASSPGGFYGYTF
abundance: few; len: 12; v_gene: TRBV2; d_gene: -; j_gene: TRBJ1-1; CDR3nt: TGTGCCAGCAGTGAAAGAAGGGTCGAAGCTTTCTTT; CDR3aa: CASSERRVEAFF
abundance: medium-sized; len: 12; v_gene: TRBV28; d_gene: -; j_gene: TRBJ2-2; CDR3nt: TGTGCCAGCGGGTTGTCTGCCGGGGAGCTGTTTTTT; CDR3aa: CASGLSAGELFF
abundance: -; len: 16; v_gene: TRBV28; d_gene: TRBD2; j_gene: TRBJ2-7; CDR3nt: TGTGCCAGCAGTTTAGAGACTAGCGGGGCTGCCTACGAGCAGTACTTC; CDR3aa: CASSLETSGAAYEQYF
abundance: -; len: 13; v_gene: TRBV4-1; d_gene: -; j_gene: TRBJ1-2; CDR3nt: TGCGCCAGCAGCCAAACTCTAGACTATGGCTACACCTTC; CDR3aa: CASSQTLDYGYTF
abundance: few; len: 11; v_gene: TRBV11-2; d_gene: -; j_gene: TRBJ2-7; CDR3nt: TGTGCCAGCAGCTGGACCTACGAGCAGTACTTC; CDR3aa: CASSWTYEQYF
abundance: once; len: 13; v_gene: TRBV4-3; d_gene: -; j_gene: TRBJ2-1; CDR3nt: TGCGCCAGCAGCCCCATGGTTAGCAATGAGCAGTTCTTC; CDR3aa: CASSPMVSNEQFF
abundance: -; len: 16; v_gene: TRBV4-2; d_gene: TRBD1; j_gene: TRBJ2-7; CDR3nt: TGTGCCAGCAGCCAAGATCTAGAACAGGGGACCTACGAGCAGTACTTC; CDR3aa: CASSQDLEQGTYEQYF
abundance: -; len: 14; v_gene: TRBV5-1; d_gene: -; j_gene: TRBJ2-7; CDR3nt: TGCGCCAGCAGCTTGGACAGGGAATACTACGAGCAGTACTTC; CDR3aa: CASSLDREYYEQYF
abundance: few; len: 13; v_gene: TRBV4-3; d_gene: -; j_gene: TRBJ1-1; CDR3nt: TGCGCCAGCAGCCAAGCAGGGTGGACTGAAGCTTTCTTT; CDR3aa: CASSQAGWTEAFF
abundance: -; len: 12; v_gene: TRBV5-5; d_gene: -; j_gene: TRBJ1-1; CDR3nt: TGTGCCAGCAACCAAAAAGACACTGAAGCTTTCTTT; CDR3aa: CASNQKDTEAFF
abundance: large; len: 14; v_gene: TRBV28; d_gene: -; j_gene: TRBJ2-5; CDR3nt: TGTGCCAGCAGTTCACCCCTGGGGGGAGAGACCCAGTACTTC; CDR3aa: CASSSPLGGETQYF
abundance: -; len: 14; v_gene: TRBV7-9; d_gene: -; j_gene: TRBJ1-2; CDR3nt: TGTGCCAGCAGCTTAGTAGGGAGGGAGCAAGGCTACACCTTC; CDR3aa: CASSLVGREQGYTF
abundance: few; len: 12; v_gene: TRBV2; d_gene: -; j_gene: TRBJ2-7; CDR3nt: TGTGCCAGCACGGCCAGCACCTACGAGCAGTACTTC; CDR3aa: CASTASTYEQYF
abundance: -; len: 16; v_gene: TRBV9; d_gene: -; j_gene: TRBJ2-3; CDR3nt: TGTGCCAGCAGCGTATCTAGCGGAGAGGGGGCAGATACGCAGTATTTT; CDR3aa: CASSVSSGEGADTQYF
abundance: -; len: 15; v_gene: TRBV7-3; d_gene: TRBD2; j_gene: TRBJ2-1; CDR3nt: TGTGCCAGCAGCCCTAGCGGGGGGGCACTGAATGAGCAGTTCTTC; CDR3aa: CASSPSGGALNEQFF
abundance: once; len: 18; v_gene: TRBV21-1; d_gene: -; j_gene: TRBJ1-2; CDR3nt: TGTGCCAGCAGCAAAAAAAACCACCCTCAGAGAGCTAACTATGGCTACACCTTC; CDR3aa: CASSKKNHPQRANYGYTF
abundance: -; len: 14; v_gene: TRBV5-5; d_gene: TRBD2; j_gene: TRBJ2-5; CDR3nt: TGTGCCAGCAGCTTCGAGGGAGGGCCAGAGACCCAGTACTTC; CDR3aa: CASSFEGGPETQYF
abundance: -; len: 15; v_gene: TRBV9; d_gene: -; j_gene: TRBJ2-5; CDR3nt: TGTGCCAGCAGCGTAGAGGGGGGAGGGAAAGAGACCCAGTACTTC; CDR3aa: CASSVEGGGKETQYF